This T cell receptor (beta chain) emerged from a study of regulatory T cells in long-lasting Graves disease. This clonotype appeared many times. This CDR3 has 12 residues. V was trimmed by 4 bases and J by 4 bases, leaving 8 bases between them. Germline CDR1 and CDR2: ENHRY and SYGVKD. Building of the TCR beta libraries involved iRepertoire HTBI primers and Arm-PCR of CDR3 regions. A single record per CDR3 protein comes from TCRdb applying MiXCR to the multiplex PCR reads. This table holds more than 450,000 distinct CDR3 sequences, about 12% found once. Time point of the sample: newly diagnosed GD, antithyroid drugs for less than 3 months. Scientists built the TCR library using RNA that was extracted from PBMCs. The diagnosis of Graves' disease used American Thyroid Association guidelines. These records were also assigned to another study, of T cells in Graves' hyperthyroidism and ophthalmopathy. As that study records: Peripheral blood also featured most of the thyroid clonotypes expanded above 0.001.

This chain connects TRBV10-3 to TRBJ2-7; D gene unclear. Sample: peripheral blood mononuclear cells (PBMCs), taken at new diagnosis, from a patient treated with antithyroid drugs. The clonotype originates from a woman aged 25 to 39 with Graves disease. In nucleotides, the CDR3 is TGTGCCATCAGTGGGACCGATTACGAGCAGTACTTC. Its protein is CAISGTDYEQYF.